This section outlines one TCR beta chain sequence together with its context. The data stem from a study of cytomegalovirus exposure and HLA in healthy donors. Study-wide context: Out of 150 million to 200 million T cells, an earlier analysis found 117 million unique TCR beta sequences in total.

This PCR relied on a set of 60 Vbeta primers and 13 Jbeta primers. The method was immunoSEQ multiplex PCR; TCRdb's version includes in-frame clones alone and lacks a portion of them. Of under 250,000 clones in the sample, around 83% were seen once. Material for sequencing was PBMCs. This receptor was obtained from a woman aged 45-65 years in good health and CMV-seropositive.

As DNA, the CDR3 is TGTGCCAGCAGCTTAGGGGGGGGAACTGAAGCTTTCTTT. Residues: CASSLGGGTEAFF. This rearrangement joins TRBV7-2 to TRBJ1-1, with TRBD1 as a possible D gene (5 bases). Germline CDR1 SGHTA, CDR2 FQGNSA. The CDR3 is made up of 13 amino acids. V was trimmed by 1 base and J by 5 bases, leaving 8 bases between them.